Sequencing of this T cell receptor (beta chain) was carried out in a study of CXCR3-negative and CXCR3-positive naive CD8 T cells. Study-wide results and limits: CXCR3-positive naive cells had TRB CDR3s that were more hydrophobic than CXCR3-negative naive cells had.

Preparation of TRB cDNA libraries relied on 5' RACE carrying UMI labels. TCRdb reprocessed the 5' RACE reads and keeps a single row for each CDR3 protein, giving no DNA. The specimen's table records under 110,000 distinct CDR3 sequences. As regards this clonotype: Its matching antigen is unknown.

The specimen sequenced was naive CXCR3+ CD8+ T cells from blood. The sample's subset: CD45RO-CCR7+CD27+CD95- naive CD8+ T cells expressing CXCR3 (TNR3+). This clonotype originated in a human donor in good health. Some clones in this sample may be carry-over from other donors' samples.

The CDR3 protein is CASSLLGQTDTQYF. V usage is TRBV7-9 and J usage is TRBJ2-3; TCRdb gives TRBD2 as the D gene, but with no DNA this cannot be confirmed. Germline CDR1 and CDR2: SEHNR and FQNEAQ (reference sequence). The CDR3 runs 14 residues.